This TCR beta chain stems from a study of T cells after yellow fever vaccination. This clonotype was counted a few times. TCRdb processed the 5' RACE reads anew with MiXCR; each CDR3 protein has one entry. The sample contains 550,000 to 750,000 distinct CDR3 sequences, approximately 12% of which appear only once. V was trimmed by 4 bases and J by 3 bases, leaving 18 bases between them. This CDR3 has 16 residues. The germline gives CDR1 SNHLY, CDR2 FYNNEI. This receptor was taken from a man aged 25 to 40 who received the YFV17D yellow fever vaccine. This sample comprised PBMCs, obtained on the day of the yellow fever booster vaccination. The chain links TRBV2 to TRBJ1-2, with D tentatively TRBD1 (5 bases). The CDR3 loop is CASSVGEEYRHYGYTF. As DNA, the CDR3 is TGTGCCAGCAGTGTGGGGGAGGAGTATCGGCACTATGGCTACACCTTC.